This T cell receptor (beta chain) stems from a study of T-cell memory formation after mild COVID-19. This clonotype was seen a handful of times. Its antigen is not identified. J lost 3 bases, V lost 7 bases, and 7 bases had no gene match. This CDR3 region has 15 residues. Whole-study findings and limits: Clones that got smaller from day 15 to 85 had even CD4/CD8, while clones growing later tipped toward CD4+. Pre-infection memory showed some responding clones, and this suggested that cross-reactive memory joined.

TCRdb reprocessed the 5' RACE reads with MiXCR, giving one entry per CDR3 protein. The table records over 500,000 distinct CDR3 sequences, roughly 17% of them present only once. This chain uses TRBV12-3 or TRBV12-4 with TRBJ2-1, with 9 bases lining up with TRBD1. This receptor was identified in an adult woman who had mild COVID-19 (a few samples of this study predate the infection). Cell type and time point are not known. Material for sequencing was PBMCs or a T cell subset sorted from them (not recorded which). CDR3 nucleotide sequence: TGTGCCAGCATTAGGGACAGGGTTCGCTACAATGAGCAGTTCTTC. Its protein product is CASIRDRVRYNEQFF.